The source of this T cell receptor (beta chain) is a study of response to subunit inactivated influenza vaccine. Study-level results: The authors offered the suggestion that each seasonal influenza vaccination recruits few new T cells.

TCRdb re-analysed the RT-PCR reads in MiXCR, keeping a single row per CDR3 protein. The sample has about 650,000 distinct CDR3 sequences, 11% to 15% seen once. The CDR3 consists of 15 residues. V trimming: 4 bases; J trimming: 5 bases; junction bases outside the gene matches: 6. From germline, CDR1 is SQVTM and CDR2 ANQGSEA. The sample holds many counts of this clonotype. The antigen is undetermined. The clonotype originates from a middle-aged man who received an inactivated influenza vaccine. This sequence joins TRBV29-1 and TRBJ2-2, with 11 bases fitting TRBD2. The sample was PBMCs from blood, taken 14 to 15 days before vaccination. The CDR3 DNA is TGCAGCGTTGTGTTAGCGGGAGGGCCGACCGGGGAGCTGTTTTTT. This translates into CSVVLAGGPTGELFF.